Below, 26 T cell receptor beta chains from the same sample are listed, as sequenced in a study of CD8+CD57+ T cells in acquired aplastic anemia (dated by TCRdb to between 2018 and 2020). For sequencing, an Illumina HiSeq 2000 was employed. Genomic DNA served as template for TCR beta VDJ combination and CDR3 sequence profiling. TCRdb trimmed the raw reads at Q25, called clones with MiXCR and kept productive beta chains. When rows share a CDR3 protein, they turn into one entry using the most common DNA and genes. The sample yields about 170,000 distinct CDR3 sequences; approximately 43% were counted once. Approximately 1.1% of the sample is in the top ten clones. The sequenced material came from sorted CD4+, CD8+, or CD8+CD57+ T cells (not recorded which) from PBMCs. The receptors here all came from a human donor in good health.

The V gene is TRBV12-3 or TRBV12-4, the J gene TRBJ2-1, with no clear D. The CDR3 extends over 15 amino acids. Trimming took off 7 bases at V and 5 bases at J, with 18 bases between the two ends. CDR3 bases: TGTGCCAGCACCCGAAGGGCCTGTGTTGACAATGAGCAGTTCTTC. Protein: CASTRRACVDNEQFF.

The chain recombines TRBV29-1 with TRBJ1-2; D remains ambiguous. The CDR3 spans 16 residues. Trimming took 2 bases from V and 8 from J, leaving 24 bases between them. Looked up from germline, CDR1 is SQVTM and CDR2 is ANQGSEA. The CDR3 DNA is TGCAGCGTTGAACGATTATTCTCAGCTAACACCGCCGGCTACACCTTC. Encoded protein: CSVERLFSANTAGYTF.

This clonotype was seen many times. CDR3 in amino acids: CASSYSSRRDLGRETQYF. DNA for the CDR3: TGTGCCAGCAGTTACTCGAGTAGGCGCGATCTCGGGAGGGAGACCCAGTACTTC. The V and J genes are TRBV6-5 and TRBJ2-5, with 7 bases that match TRBD2. V gave up 0 bases and J gave up 5 bases; unmatched junction bases: 15. The CDR3 extends over 18 amino acids. Per the germline V gene, CDR1 is MNHEY and CDR2 is SVGAGI.

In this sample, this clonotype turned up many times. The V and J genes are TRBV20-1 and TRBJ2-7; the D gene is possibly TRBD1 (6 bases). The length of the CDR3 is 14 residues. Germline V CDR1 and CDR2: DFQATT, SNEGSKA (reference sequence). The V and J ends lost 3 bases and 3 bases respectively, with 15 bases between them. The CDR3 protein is CSASGTGIGYEQYF. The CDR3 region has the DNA TGCAGTGCTAGCGGTACAGGGATCGGCTACGAGCAGTACTTC.

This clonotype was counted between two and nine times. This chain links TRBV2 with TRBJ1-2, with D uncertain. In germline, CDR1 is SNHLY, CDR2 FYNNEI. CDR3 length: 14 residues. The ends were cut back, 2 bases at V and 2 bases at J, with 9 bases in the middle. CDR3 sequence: CASSEIDGNYGYTF. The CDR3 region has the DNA TGTGCCAGCAGTGAAATCGACGGGAACTATGGCTACACCTTC.

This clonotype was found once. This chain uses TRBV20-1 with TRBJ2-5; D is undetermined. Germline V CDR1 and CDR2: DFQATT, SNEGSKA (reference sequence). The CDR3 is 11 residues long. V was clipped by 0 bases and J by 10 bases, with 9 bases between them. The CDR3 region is CSARDPHVQYF. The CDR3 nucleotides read TGCAGTGCTAGAGACCCTCATGTCCAGTACTTC.

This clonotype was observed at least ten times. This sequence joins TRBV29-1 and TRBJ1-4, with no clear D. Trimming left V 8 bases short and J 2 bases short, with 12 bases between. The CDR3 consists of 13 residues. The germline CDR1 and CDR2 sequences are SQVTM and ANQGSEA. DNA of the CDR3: TGCAGCCCTGAAGGGTTGACTAATGAAAAACTGTTTTTT. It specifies CSPEGLTNEKLFF.

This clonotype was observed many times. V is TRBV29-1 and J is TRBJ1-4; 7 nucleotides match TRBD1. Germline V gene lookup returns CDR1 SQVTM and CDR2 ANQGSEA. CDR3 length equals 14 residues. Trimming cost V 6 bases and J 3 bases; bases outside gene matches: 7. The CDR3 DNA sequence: TGCAGCGTACGAAGGGACAGTCCTAATGAAAAACTGTTTTTT. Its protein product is CSVRRDSPNEKLFF. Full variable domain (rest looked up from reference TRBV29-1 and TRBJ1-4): SAVISQKPSRDICQRGTSLTIQCQVDSQVTMMFWYRQQPGQSLTLIATANQGSEATYESGFVIDKFPISRPNLTFSTLTVSNMSPEDSSIYLCSVRRDSPNEKLFFGSGTQLSVL.

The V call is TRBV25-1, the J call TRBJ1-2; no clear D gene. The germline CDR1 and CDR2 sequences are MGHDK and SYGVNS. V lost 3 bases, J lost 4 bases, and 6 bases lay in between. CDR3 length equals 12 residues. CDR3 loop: CASSDPLYGYTF. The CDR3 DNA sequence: TGTGCCAGCAGTGACCCTCTCTATGGCTACACCTTC.

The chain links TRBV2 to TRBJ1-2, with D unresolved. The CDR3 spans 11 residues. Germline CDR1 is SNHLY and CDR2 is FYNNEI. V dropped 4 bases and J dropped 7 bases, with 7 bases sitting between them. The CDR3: CASSGLGGYTF. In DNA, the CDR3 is TGTGCCAGCAGTGGGCTGGGTGGCTACACCTTC.

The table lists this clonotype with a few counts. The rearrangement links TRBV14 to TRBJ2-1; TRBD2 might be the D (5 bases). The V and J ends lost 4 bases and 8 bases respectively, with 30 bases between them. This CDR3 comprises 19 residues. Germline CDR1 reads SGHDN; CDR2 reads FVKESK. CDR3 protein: CASSPSLGDLSAWGDEQFF. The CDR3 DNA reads TGTGCCAGCAGCCCTTCACTAGGAGACTTGTCAGCCTGGGGAGATGAGCAGTTCTTC.

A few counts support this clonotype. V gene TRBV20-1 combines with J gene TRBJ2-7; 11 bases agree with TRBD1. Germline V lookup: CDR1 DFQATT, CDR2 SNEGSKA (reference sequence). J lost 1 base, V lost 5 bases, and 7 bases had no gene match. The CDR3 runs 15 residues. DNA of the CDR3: TGCAGTGCTGAGACGGGGACAGGGGGGTCCTACGAGCAGTACTTC. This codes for CSAETGTGGSYEQYF.

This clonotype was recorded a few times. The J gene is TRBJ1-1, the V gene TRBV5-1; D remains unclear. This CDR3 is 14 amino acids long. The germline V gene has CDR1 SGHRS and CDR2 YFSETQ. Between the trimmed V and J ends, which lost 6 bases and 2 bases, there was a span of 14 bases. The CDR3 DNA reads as TGCGCCAGCACCCTTTCGGGATCAAACACTGAAGCTTTCTTT. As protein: CASTLSGSNTEAFF. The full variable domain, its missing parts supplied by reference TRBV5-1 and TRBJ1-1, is KAGVTQTPRYLIKTRGQQVTLSCSPISGHRSVSWYQQTPGQGLQFLFEYFSETQRNKGNFPGRFSGRQFSNSRSEMNVSTLELGDSALYLCASTLSGSNTEAFFGQGTRLTVV.

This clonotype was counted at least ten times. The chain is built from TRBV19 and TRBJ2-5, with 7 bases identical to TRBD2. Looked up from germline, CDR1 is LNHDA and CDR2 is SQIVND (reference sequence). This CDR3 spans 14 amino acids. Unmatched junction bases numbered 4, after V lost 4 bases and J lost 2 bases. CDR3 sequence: CASSRLLAQETQYF. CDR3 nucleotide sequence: TGTGCCAGTAGTAGACTACTAGCGCAAGAGACCCAGTACTTC. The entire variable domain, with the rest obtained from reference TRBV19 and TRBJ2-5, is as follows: DGGITQSPKYLFRKEGQNVTLSCEQNLNHDAMYWYRQDPGQGLRLIYYSQIVNDFQKGDIAEGYSVSREKKESFPLTVTSAQKNPTAFYLCASSRLLAQETQYFGPGTRLLVL.

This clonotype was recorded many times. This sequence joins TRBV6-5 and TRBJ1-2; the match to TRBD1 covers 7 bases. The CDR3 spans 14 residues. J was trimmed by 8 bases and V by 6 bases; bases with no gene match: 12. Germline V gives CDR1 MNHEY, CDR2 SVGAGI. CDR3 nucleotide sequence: TGTGCCAGCAGACGAACAGGGGTAGGGAAGGGCTACACCTTC. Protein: CASRRTGVGKGYTF.

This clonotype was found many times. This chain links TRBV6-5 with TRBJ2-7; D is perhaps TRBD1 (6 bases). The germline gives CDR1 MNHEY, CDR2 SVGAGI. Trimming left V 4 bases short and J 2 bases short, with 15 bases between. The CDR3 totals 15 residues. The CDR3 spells CASSFETGRTYEQYF. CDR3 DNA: TGTGCCAGCAGTTTTGAAACAGGGCGAACCTACGAGCAGTACTTC.

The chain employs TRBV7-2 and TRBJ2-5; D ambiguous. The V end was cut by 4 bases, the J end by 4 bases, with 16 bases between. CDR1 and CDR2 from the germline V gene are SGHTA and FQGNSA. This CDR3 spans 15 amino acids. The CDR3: CASSSVGDGRETQYF. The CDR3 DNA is TGTGCCAGCAGCTCAGTAGGCGACGGTCGAGAGACCCAGTACTTC.

Written as DNA, the CDR3 is TGTGCCAGCAGTGGCCGGGCCTATGGCTACACCTTC. This gives the protein CASSGRAYGYTF. The chain has TRBV2 and TRBJ1-2; the D is unclear. The CDR3 is 12 residues long. Germline CDR1 SNHLY, CDR2 FYNNEI. The germline V and J ends were trimmed by 4 bases and 4 bases, with 7 bases remaining between them.

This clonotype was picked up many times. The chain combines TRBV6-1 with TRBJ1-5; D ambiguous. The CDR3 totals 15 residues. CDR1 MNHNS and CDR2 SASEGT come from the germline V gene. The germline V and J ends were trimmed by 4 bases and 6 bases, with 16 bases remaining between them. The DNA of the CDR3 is TGTGCCAGCAGTGTGGAGACTGGGCCGGGTCAGCCCCAGCATTTT. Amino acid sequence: CASSVETGPGQPQHF.

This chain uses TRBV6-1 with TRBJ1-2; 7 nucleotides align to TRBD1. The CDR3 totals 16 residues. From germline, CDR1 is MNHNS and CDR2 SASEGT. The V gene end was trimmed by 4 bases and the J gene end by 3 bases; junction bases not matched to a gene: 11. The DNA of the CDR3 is TGTGCCAGCAGTGGGAGGGACAGCCTTACGGACTATGGCTACACCTTC. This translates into CASSGRDSLTDYGYTF.

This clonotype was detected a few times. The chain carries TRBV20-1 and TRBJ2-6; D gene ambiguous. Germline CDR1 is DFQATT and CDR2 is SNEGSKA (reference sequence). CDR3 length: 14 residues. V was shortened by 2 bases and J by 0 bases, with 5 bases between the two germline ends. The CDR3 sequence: CSARTDSGANVLTF. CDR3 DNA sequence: TGCAGTGCTAGAACAGACTCTGGGGCCAACGTCCTGACTTTC.

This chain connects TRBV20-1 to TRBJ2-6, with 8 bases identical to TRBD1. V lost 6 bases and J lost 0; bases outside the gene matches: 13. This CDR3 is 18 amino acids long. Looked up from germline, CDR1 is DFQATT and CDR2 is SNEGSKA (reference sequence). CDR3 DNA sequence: TGCAGTGCCACGATGACAGGGGCTTACGTCTCTGGGGCCAACGTCCTGACTTTC. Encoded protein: CSATMTGAYVSGANVLTF.

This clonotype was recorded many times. In DNA form, the CDR3 reads TGCAGTGCTAGGATAGCAGGGGTTAACACTGAAGCTTTCTTT. This gives the protein CSARIAGVNTEAFF. The chain links TRBV20-1 to TRBJ1-1, with D tentatively TRBD1 (6 bases). The CDR3 loop spans 14 amino acids. V was cut by 3 bases and J by 2 bases, with 13 bases left in between. Germline-derived CDR1 and CDR2 are DFQATT and SNEGSKA (reference sequence).

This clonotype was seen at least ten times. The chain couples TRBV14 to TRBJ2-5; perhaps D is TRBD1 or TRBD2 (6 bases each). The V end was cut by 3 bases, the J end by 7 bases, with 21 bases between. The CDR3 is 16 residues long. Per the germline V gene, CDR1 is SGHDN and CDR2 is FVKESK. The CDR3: CASSQATGGGLMTQYF. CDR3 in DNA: TGTGCCAGCAGCCAGGCAACAGGTGGGGGGCTCATGACCCAGTACTTC.

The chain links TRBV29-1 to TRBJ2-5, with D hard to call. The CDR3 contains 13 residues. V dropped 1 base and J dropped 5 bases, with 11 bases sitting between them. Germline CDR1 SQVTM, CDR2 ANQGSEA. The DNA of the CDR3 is TGCAGCGTTGAAGGTGGGGATTCTGAGACCCAGTACTTC. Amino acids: CSVEGGDSETQYF.

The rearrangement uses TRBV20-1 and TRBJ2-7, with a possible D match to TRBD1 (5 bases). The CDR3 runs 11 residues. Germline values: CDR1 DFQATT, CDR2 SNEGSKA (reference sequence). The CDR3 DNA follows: TGCAGCGCACCCAGGGTCAACGAGCAGTACTTC. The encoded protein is CSAPRVNEQYF.